The 10 T cell receptor beta chains presented below share a single source sample, sequenced in a study of neurological immune-mediated disorders. Specified time point: longitudinal time-point 2. TCRdb re-called the 5' RACE reads with MiXCR, one entry per CDR3 protein. The sample carries tens of thousands of distinct CDR3 sequences, 13% recorded once. Sequencing used PBMCs. The source of these receptors is a woman aged 40 to 55 in good health.

This clonotype was seen at least ten times. The chain couples TRBV5-1 to TRBJ2-1, with 8 bases that match TRBD2. CDR1 and CDR2 from the germline V gene are SGHRS and YFSETQ. The CDR3 runs 15 residues. J lost 8 bases, V lost 4 bases, and 11 bases had no gene match. This CDR3 reads CASSISGKSADEQFF. For the CDR3, the DNA is TGCGCCAGCAGCATTAGCGGGAAGTCAGCGGATGAGCAGTTCTTC.

The chain has TRBV18 and TRBJ1-5; 7 positions match TRBD1. The germline gives CDR1 KGHSH, CDR2 LQKENI. This CDR3 contains 16 residues. J lost 2 bases, V lost 1 base, and 5 bases had no gene match. CDR3 residues: CASSPLGQRGNQPQHF. Written as DNA, the CDR3 is TGTGCCAGCTCACCACTGGGACAGAGGGGCAATCAGCCCCAGCATTTT. Full variable domain (rest looked up from reference TRBV18 and TRBJ1-5): NAGVMQNPRHLVRRRGQEARLRCSPMKGHSHVYWYRQLPEEGLKFMVYLQKENIIDESGMPKERFSAEFPKEGPSILRIQQVVRGDSAAYFCASSPLGQRGNQPQHFGDGTRLSIL.

This clonotype appeared many times. This chain joins TRBV25-1 and TRBJ1-4; 8 positions agree with TRBD1. The germline gives CDR1 MGHDK, CDR2 SYGVNS. The length of the CDR3 is 14 residues. Losses at the gene ends were 7 bases for V and 7 bases for J; bases not matched to a gene: 8. The CDR3 sequence: CASTTDRGAEKLFF. CDR3 bases: TGTGCCAGCACCACTGACAGGGGTGCTGAAAAACTGTTTTTT. Supplemented by reference TRBV25-1 and TRBJ1-4, the full variable domain reads EADIYQTPRYLVIGTGKKITLECSQTMGHDKMYWYQQDPGMELHLIHYSYGVNSTEKGDLSSESTVSRIRTEHFPLTLESARPSHTSQYLCASTTDRGAEKLFFGSGTQLSVL.

This clonotype was recorded only once. This may come from a read error, since a much larger clone is one base off. V gene TRBV19 combines with J gene TRBJ1-5; D remains unclear. Germline lookup yields CDR1 LNHDA and CDR2 SQIVND (reference sequence). This CDR3 comprises 13 residues. Trimming removed 4 bases at V and 9 bases at J, with 13 bases between. The CDR3 nucleotides read TGTGCCAGTAGTAAGGCGGCGGCTCGGCCCCAGCATTTT. This gives the protein CASSKAAARPQHF.

This clonotype appeared many times. The chain joins TRBV5-5 to TRBJ1-3; TRBD1 agrees at 8 bases. The CDR3 is made up of 15 amino acids. Germline trimming cut 4 bases from V and 1 base from J; bases unmatched to any gene: 4. Germline CDR1 SGHKS, CDR2 YYEKEE (reference sequence). The chain's CDR3 is CASSPWTGSGNTIYF. CDR3 DNA: TGTGCCAGCAGCCCCTGGACAGGGTCTGGAAACACCATATATTTT.

This chain links TRBV5-1 with TRBJ2-1; 11 bases align to TRBD1. There are 15 residues in the CDR3. The V gene end was trimmed by 2 bases and the J gene end by 6 bases; junction bases not matched to a gene: 4. Germline lookup yields CDR1 SGHRS and CDR2 YFSETQ. The DNA for the CDR3 is TGCGCCAGCAGCTTCTCCGGGACAGGGGGCAATGAGCAGTTCTTC. This translates into CASSFSGTGGNEQFF.

This clonotype was observed at least ten times. V usage is TRBV12-3 or TRBV12-4 and J usage is TRBJ2-1; the D gene is possibly TRBD2 (5 bases). V shed 5 bases and J shed 4 bases, with 15 bases lying between them. The CDR3 has 15 amino acids. CDR3 in amino acids: CASSPEEGLYNEQFF. The CDR3 bases are TGTGCCAGCAGTCCCGAAGAGGGCCTTTACAATGAGCAGTTCTTC.

This clonotype was recorded at least ten times. For the CDR3, the DNA is TGTGCCAGCAGCCGAGAGGACAGGGGTGAAAAACTGTTTTTT. Its protein product is CASSREDRGEKLFF. The chain has TRBV4-2 and TRBJ1-4, with 9 bases matching TRBD1. Germline CDR1 reads LGHNA; CDR2 reads YNFKEQ. The V gene end was trimmed by 4 bases and the J gene end by 7 bases; junction bases not matched to a gene: 4. This CDR3 is built from 14 residues.

The sample holds one count of this clonotype. The V and J genes are TRBV18 and TRBJ1-5, with D possibly TRBD1 on 5 matching bases. From germline, CDR1 is KGHSH and CDR2 LQKENI. The CDR3 spans 16 residues. Trimming took 3 bases from V and 0 from J, leaving 12 bases between them. CDR3 coding DNA: TGTGCCAGCTCACCCTGGACACCGTATAGCAATCAGCCCCAGCATTTT. Protein product: CASSPWTPYSNQPQHF. Full variable domain (rest looked up from reference TRBV18 and TRBJ1-5): NAGVMQNPRHLVRRRGQEARLRCSPMKGHSHVYWYRQLPEEGLKFMVYLQKENIIDESGMPKERFSAEFPKEGPSILRIQQVVRGDSAAYFCASSPWTPYSNQPQHFGDGTRLSIL.

As to this clonotype: The junction and the germline gene differ at one end; a read error may be behind it. The V call is TRBV12-3 or TRBV12-4, the J call TRBJ2-1; D is possibly TRBD1 (6 bases). The CDR3 length is 14 residues. The CDR3 is CVSTGTNLRNEQFF. The CDR3, as DNA: TGTGTCAGCACAGGGACCAACCTTCGTAATGAGCAGTTCTTC.